The rows below give T cell receptor beta chains drawn from one sample of a study of long-term antiretroviral therapy in people with HIV. Some clones are missing from TCRdb's copy, which holds only in-frame ones; the method was immunoSEQ multiplex PCR. This table holds more than 25,000 clones, about 98% found once. The sequenced sample was unsorted PBMCs, obtained 7.6 years after starting antiretroviral therapy. Every receptor here comes from a young man with HIV. Both conserved end residues are part of each CDR3. A D gene is named only where the DNA matches it firmly. Not all rows give a size; the values are once, few, many and, for expanded clones, a class.

d_call: TRBD1
v_call: TRBV25-1
clone_size: NA
j_call: TRBJ2-3
cdr3_nt: TGTGCCAGCAGTCCCCCGGGACAGGGCTGGGTTACGCAGTATTTT
cdr3_aa: CASSPPGQGWVTQYF

d_call: NA
v_call: TRBV30
clone_size: NA
j_call: TRBJ1-5
cdr3_nt: TGTGCCTGGAGTGTAGGGCGAAGGGCGTGGAACAGTCAGCCCCAGCATTTT
cdr3_aa: CAWSVGRRAWNSQPQHF

d_call: TRBD2
v_call: TRBV27
clone_size: NA
j_call: TRBJ2-7
cdr3_nt: TGTGCCAGCAGTACCACAGCGGGGGCCTACGAGCAGTACTTC
cdr3_aa: CASSTTAGAYEQYF

d_call: TRBD1
v_call: TRBV18
clone_size: once
j_call: TRBJ2-3
cdr3_nt: TGTGCCAGCTCAAACTCCGGGACAGACCCCCTAGATACGCAGTATTTT
cdr3_aa: CASSNSGTDPLDTQYF

d_call: TRBD1
v_call: TRBV29-1
clone_size: NA
j_call: TRBJ2-7
cdr3_nt: TGCAGCGTTTCCACAGGGGGCGTCTACGAGCAGTACTTC
cdr3_aa: CSVSTGGVYEQYF

d_call: TRBD1
v_call: TRBV6-5
clone_size: NA
j_call: TRBJ1-4
cdr3_nt: TGTGCCAGCAGCCCGACAGGGACTAATGAAAAACTGTTTTTT
cdr3_aa: CASSPTGTNEKLFF

d_call: NA
v_call: TRBV18
clone_size: NA
j_call: TRBJ2-7
cdr3_nt: TGTGCCAGCTCACCACTGTTTACAGAGTACGAGCAGTACTTC
cdr3_aa: CASSPLFTEYEQYF

d_call: NA
v_call: TRBV13
clone_size: NA
j_call: TRBJ2-3
cdr3_nt: TGTGCCAGCAGCTTCCCCCACTCAGATACGCAGTATTTT
cdr3_aa: CASSFPHSDTQYF

d_call: NA
v_call: TRBV6-5
clone_size: NA
j_call: TRBJ1-2
cdr3_nt: TGTGCCAGCGGCCCTGGAGCTAACTATGGCTACACCTTC
cdr3_aa: CASGPGANYGYTF

d_call: NA
v_call: TRBV4-3
clone_size: NA
j_call: TRBJ1-4
cdr3_nt: TGCGCCAGCAGCCAAGTATGGGGGGGGAATGAAAAACTGTTTTTT
cdr3_aa: CASSQVWGGNEKLFF

d_call: NA
v_call: TRBV4-3
clone_size: NA
j_call: TRBJ2-6
cdr3_nt: TGCGCCAGCAGCCAGGACGACAGCGTCTCTGGGGCCAACGTCCTGACTTTC
cdr3_aa: CASSQDDSVSGANVLTF

d_call: TRBD2
v_call: TRBV5-5
clone_size: NA
j_call: TRBJ2-1
cdr3_nt: TGTGCCAGCAGCTGGAGACTAGCGGGGGCCTACAATGAGCAGTTCTTC
cdr3_aa: CASSWRLAGAYNEQFF

d_call: NA
v_call: TRBV7-6
clone_size: NA
j_call: TRBJ2-2
cdr3_nt: TGTGCCAGCAGCTTGGTTGTAGGGCTCGGGTTGGCCGGGGAGCTGTTTTTT
cdr3_aa: CASSLVVGLGLAGELFF

d_call: NA
v_call: TRBV5-1
clone_size: once
j_call: TRBJ1-1
cdr3_nt: TGCGCCAGCAGCTGGTGGGGGAGCACTGAAGCTTTCTTT
cdr3_aa: CASSWWGSTEAFF

d_call: TRBD2
v_call: TRBV15
clone_size: NA
j_call: TRBJ2-7
cdr3_nt: TGTGCCACCAGTAGGGGAGGGGCTGAGCGGGCCTTAGCCCACGAGCAGTACTTC
cdr3_aa: CATSRGGAERALAHEQYF

d_call: TRBD1
v_call: TRBV30
clone_size: NA
j_call: TRBJ2-5
cdr3_nt: TGTGCCTGGAGTGTCCTGCAGGGGGCGACCCAGTACTTC
cdr3_aa: CAWSVLQGATQYF

d_call: TRBD1
v_call: TRBV7-8
clone_size: NA
j_call: TRBJ1-2
cdr3_nt: TGTGCCAGCAGCGCACAGGGGGACCTCGGTAATGGCTACACCTTC
cdr3_aa: CASSAQGDLGNGYTF